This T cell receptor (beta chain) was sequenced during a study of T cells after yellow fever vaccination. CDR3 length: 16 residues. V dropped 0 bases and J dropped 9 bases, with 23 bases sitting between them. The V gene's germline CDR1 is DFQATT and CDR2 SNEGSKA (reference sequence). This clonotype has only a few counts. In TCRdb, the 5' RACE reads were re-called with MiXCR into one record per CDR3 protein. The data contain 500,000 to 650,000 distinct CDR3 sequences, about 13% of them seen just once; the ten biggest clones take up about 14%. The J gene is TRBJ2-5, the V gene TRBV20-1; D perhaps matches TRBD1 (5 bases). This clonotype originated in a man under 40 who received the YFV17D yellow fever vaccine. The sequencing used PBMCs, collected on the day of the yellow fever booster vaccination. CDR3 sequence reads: CSARDPLAGKRLAQYF. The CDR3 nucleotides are TGCAGTGCTAGAGATCCCTTGGCAGGGAAGAGATTGGCCCAGTACTTC.